Shown below are 5 T cell receptor beta chains from a single sample sequenced in a study of multiple sclerosis patients with progressive multifocal leukoencephalopathy. Time point indicated: time of PML onset. Data came from immunoSEQ multiplex PCR; TCRdb stores just in-frame clones and leaves some out. The sample gives approximately 27,000 clones, 75% to 90% of which show up once; around 11% is in the top ten. The material sequenced was PBMCs, taken from a patient treated with natalizumab. The receptors come from a woman in her thirties with progressive multifocal leukoencephalopathy.

In its sample, this clone was seen once. This chain connects TRBV2 to TRBJ2-5; tentatively, D is TRBD1 (5 bases). CDR1 and CDR2 (germline): SNHLY, FYNNEI. V was cut by 6 bases and J by 1 base, with 9 bases left in between. The CDR3 is made up of 13 amino acids. CDR3 DNA: TGTGCCAGCAGGCGGACACCCCAAGAGACCCAGTACTTC. Its translation: CASRRTPQETQYF.

The V and J genes are TRBV5-6 and TRBJ1-2; D is unclear. The CDR3 has 13 amino acids. Deletions cut 4 bases from V and 6 bases from J, with 13 bases between. Germline values: CDR1 SGHDT, CDR2 YYEEEE. The CDR3 here is CASSRTLKDGYTF. CDR3 DNA sequence: TGTGCCAGCAGCCGTACATTGAAAGATGGCTACACCTTC.

The J gene is TRBJ2-5, the V gene TRBV6-4, with 7 bases that match TRBD2. CDR1 MRHNA and CDR2 SNTAGT come from the germline V gene. The length of the CDR3 is 15 residues. With V trimmed by 3 bases and J by 2 bases, 6 bases remained unmatched. The CDR3 loop is CASSEKRGEQETQYF. As DNA, the CDR3 is TGTGCCAGCAGTGAGAAGCGGGGCGAACAAGAGACCCAGTACTTC.

In its sample, this clone was seen once. V is TRBV5-1 and J is TRBJ2-3; D may be TRBD2 (6 bases). In germline, CDR1 is SGHRS, CDR2 YFSETQ. V was cut by 4 bases and J by 4 bases, with 16 bases left in between. CDR3 size: 15 residues. CDR3 sequence: CASSPAPGVADTQYF. CDR3 nucleotides: TGCGCCAGCAGCCCCGCGCCGGGGGTTGCAGATACGCAGTATTTT.

This clone turned up a few times. This chain connects TRBV12-5 to TRBJ2-2; D may be TRBD1 (6 bases). This CDR3 is 16 amino acids long. V lost 6 bases, J lost 1 base, and 15 bases lay in between. Germline V CDR1 and CDR2: LGHNT, FRNRAP. In nucleotides, the CDR3 is TGTGCTAGTGGCCGGTCCGGGACACTGAACACCGGGGAGCTGTTTTTT. Encoded protein: CASGRSGTLNTGELFF.